This T cell receptor beta chain was sequenced in a study of cytomegalovirus exposure and HLA in healthy donors. The V segment lost 0 bases and the J segment 3 bases; nucleotides outside the gene matches: 7. CDR3 length: 16 amino acids. Looked up from germline, CDR1 is SGHRS and CDR2 is YFSETQ. The study ran its PCR with 60 Vbeta and 13 Jbeta primers. Produced via immunoSEQ multiplex PCR; TCRdb's table is partial and in-frame only. The profile shows approximately 140,000 clones, around 79% of them singletons. Sequenced sample: PBMCs. The chain recombines TRBV5-1 with TRBJ2-7, with 9 nucleotides matching TRBD2. The receptor's source is a man in his forties or fifties in good health and CMV-seropositive. The CDR3 DNA reads TGCGCCAGCAGCTTGGCCTTGAGCGGGGGGATCTACGAGCAGTACTTC. It translates to CASSLALSGGIYEQYF.